What follows are 28 T cell receptor beta chains derived from one specimen sequenced in a study of PD-L1 blockade in urothelial cancer. The data were produced by immunoSEQ multiplex PCR, yet TCRdb's version contains in-frame clones alone and is incomplete. This sample has some 71,000 clones, with 85% to 90% found just once. The sequencing here drew on PBMCs, taken around atezolizumab (anti-PD-L1) treatment. These receptors all come from a man in his 60s with urothelial cancer.

The gene calls are TRBV4-3 and TRBJ2-1; 11 nucleotides match TRBD2. Germline values: CDR1 LGHNA, CDR2 YSLEER. The V gene end was trimmed by 5 bases and the J gene end by 4 bases; junction bases not matched to a gene: 4. CDR3 size: 15 residues. For the CDR3, the DNA is TGCGCCAGCAGCTCCCGACTAGCGGGGTACAATGAGCAGTTCTTC. This gives the protein CASSSRLAGYNEQFF.

This clone was counted only a few times. V gene TRBV4-1 combines with J gene TRBJ2-7, with D possibly TRBD1 on 5 matching bases. CDR1 MGHRA and CDR2 YSYEKL come from the germline V gene. The CDR3 has 16 amino acids. Trimming removed 4 bases from V and 4 bases from J, with 20 bases in between. Here the CDR3 DNA reads TGCGCCAGCAGCCTCCGATTCCAGGGAAATTGGTACGAGCAGTACTTC. Its translation is CASSLRFQGNWYEQYF.

This chain links TRBV25-1 with TRBJ1-2, with 7 bases fitting TRBD1. V dropped 4 bases and J dropped 6; count of bases not matched to a gene: 14. The germline gives CDR1 MGHDK, CDR2 SYGVNS. This CDR3 contains 16 residues. The chain's CDR3 is CASSAKTQGRPDGYTF. DNA of the CDR3: TGTGCCAGCAGTGCCAAAACACAGGGGCGCCCGGATGGCTACACCTTC.

This chain joins TRBV19 and TRBJ2-5, with 15 bases fitting TRBD2. The CDR3 sequence is 19 residues long. Germline V lookup: CDR1 LNHDA, CDR2 SQIVND (reference sequence). V shed 1 base, J shed 1 base, and the junction held 7 bases outside the gene matches. The CDR3 sequence is CASSIGRTSGRDIQETQYF. The CDR3 DNA is TGTGCCAGTAGTATAGGGAGGACTAGCGGGAGGGACATCCAAGAGACCCAGTACTTC.

The chain combines TRBV2 with TRBJ2-6, with D perhaps matching TRBD1 (7 bases). Germline V gives CDR1 SNHLY, CDR2 FYNNEI. V lost 7 bases, J lost 0 bases, and 16 bases lay in between. CDR3 length: 17 residues. CDR3 bases: TGTGCCAGCACCCGCGGGACAGTCCTCTCTGGGGCCAACGTCCTGACTTTC. Its protein is CASTRGTVLSGANVLTF.

The chain links TRBV18 to TRBJ2-4; 9 bases fit TRBD1. Per the germline V gene, CDR1 is KGHSH and CDR2 is LQKENI. V shed 1 base, J shed 6 bases, and the junction held 4 bases outside the gene matches. There are 15 residues in the CDR3. The DNA of the CDR3 is TGTGCCAGCTCACCACAGGGACAGGGCGGAAACATTCAGTACTTC. Encoded protein: CASSPQGQGGNIQYF.

J is TRBJ2-3 and V is TRBV2; TRBD2 might be the D (6 bases). CDR1 and CDR2 (germline): SNHLY, FYNNEI. There are 15 residues in the CDR3. Deletions cut 5 bases from V and 0 bases from J, with 12 bases between. CDR3 amino acids: CASSRGTASTDTQYF. In DNA, the CDR3 is TGTGCCAGCAGTAGAGGGACTGCTAGCACAGATACGCAGTATTTT.

The chain uses TRBV11-2 and TRBJ2-7, with TRBD2 matching 10 bases. There are 16 residues in the CDR3. Per germline, CDR1 SGHAT and CDR2 FQNNGV. V gave up 5 bases and J gave up 3 bases; unmatched junction bases: 10. CDR3 sequence (DNA): TGTGCCAGCAGCCACGGACTAGCGGTCCTCCTCTACGAGCAGTACTTC. It is translated as CASSHGLAVLLYEQYF.

This clone was seen only a few times. The CDR3 bases are TGCGCCAGCAGCCAACGACGGCGGGGGGACAATGAGCAGTTCTTC. It is translated as CASSQRRRGDNEQFF. The chain carries TRBV4-1 and TRBJ2-1; 8 bases are a match to TRBD2. With V trimmed by 2 bases and J by 5 bases, 5 bases remained unmatched. Looked up from germline, CDR1 is MGHRA and CDR2 is YSYEKL. There are 15 residues in the CDR3.

This clone appeared a single time. The genes are TRBV4-1 and TRBJ2-7, with TRBD2 matching over 8 bases. V trimming: 0 bases; J trimming: 1 base; junction bases outside the gene matches: 5. The CDR3 extends over 16 amino acids. Germline V lookup: CDR1 MGHRA, CDR2 YSYEKL. CDR3 sequence: CASSQERGGLSYEQYF. In nucleotides, the CDR3 is TGCGCCAGCAGCCAAGAACGCGGGGGGCTTTCCTACGAGCAGTACTTC.

This clone was seen a single time. The J gene is TRBJ2-5, the V gene TRBV7-9; D may be TRBD1 (5 bases). CDR1 and CDR2 from the germline V gene are SEHNR and FQNEAQ (reference sequence). Trimming pared 1 base from V and 5 bases from J, leaving 11 bases between. The CDR3 spans 14 residues. In DNA form, the CDR3 reads TGTGCCAGCAGCTTAGGACAGCGCCACGAGACCCAGTACTTC. It codes for CASSLGQRHETQYF.

This clone was observed a single time. The V gene is TRBV25-1, the J gene TRBJ1-2; D unresolved. Trimming cost V 4 bases and J 8 bases, with 11 bases left between them. The CDR3 is 12 residues long. Germline V gene sequence: CDR1 MGHDK, CDR2 SYGVNS. CDR3 DNA: TGTGCCAGCAGTGTCGTTGCGGGCGGCTACACCTTC. It translates to CASSVVAGGYTF.

V and J are TRBV5-1 and TRBJ2-7, with TRBD2 identical over 9 bases. CDR1 SGHRS and CDR2 YFSETQ come from the germline V gene. CDR3 length: 16 residues. The V gene end was trimmed by 0 bases and the J gene end by 6 bases; junction bases not matched to a gene: 10. The CDR3 protein is CASSLASRTSEAEQYF. CDR3 DNA: TGCGCCAGCAGCTTGGCCTCCCGGACTAGCGAGGCCGAGCAGTACTTC.

The chain carries TRBV2 and TRBJ2-7; 8 bases match TRBD1. Germline CDR1 is SNHLY and CDR2 is FYNNEI. Losses at the gene ends were 6 bases for V and 0 bases for J; bases not matched to a gene: 4. CDR3 length equals 14 residues. CDR3 protein: CASSSQGASYEQYF. The CDR3 DNA reads as TGTGCCAGCAGCTCGCAGGGGGCCTCCTACGAGCAGTACTTC.

V gene TRBV28 combines with J gene TRBJ1-2, with D possibly matching TRBD1 (5 bases). Trimming cost V 6 bases and J 4 bases, with 12 bases left between them. The CDR3 sequence is 13 residues long. CDR1 is MDHEN, CDR2 SYDVKM, per germline. The CDR3 loop is CASRSGTSYGYTF. DNA for the CDR3: TGTGCCAGCAGGTCAGGGACTTCCTATGGCTACACCTTC.

The chain has TRBV29-1 and TRBJ2-5, with D maybe TRBD1 (5 bases). The germline V and J ends were trimmed by 7 bases and 2 bases, with 17 bases remaining between them. CDR1 and CDR2 from the germline V gene are SQVTM and ANQGSEA. CDR3 size: 14 residues. As DNA, the CDR3 is TGCAGCGGGAAAGGGGCAGCCATTCAAGAGACCCAGTACTTC. Its protein is CSGKGAAIQETQYF.

The V gene is TRBV5-5, the J gene TRBJ1-1, with 8 bases matching TRBD1. The CDR3 is 14 amino acids. The trim removed 4 bases at V and 1 base at J, leaving 3 bases unmatched. CDR1 and CDR2 from the germline V gene are SGHKS and YYEKEE (reference sequence). The CDR3 DNA reads TGTGCCAGCAGCCCAGGGGGCAGGAACACTGAAGCTTTCTTT. As protein: CASSPGGRNTEAFF.

This rearrangement joins TRBV6-5 to TRBJ2-5; TRBD2 might be the D (6 bases). The CDR3 is made up of 15 amino acids. Germline lookup yields CDR1 MNHEY and CDR2 SVGAGI. V lost 2 bases to trimming and J lost 2 bases, with 12 bases between them. In nucleotides, the CDR3 is TGTGCCAGCAGTTACGGCGCAGGGAGGCAAGAGACCCAGTACTTC. Translating gives CASSYGAGRQETQYF.

The chain employs TRBV7-2 and TRBJ2-7, with 10 bases fitting TRBD2. This CDR3 contains 14 residues. Germline V gene lookup returns CDR1 SGHTA and CDR2 FQGNSA. The junction had 4 bases not matched to a gene; V was cut back by 2 bases and J by 6 bases. The chain's CDR3 is CASSLRTSGREQYF. In nucleotides, the CDR3 is TGTGCCAGCAGCTTAAGGACTAGCGGACGCGAGCAGTACTTC.

This chain links TRBV7-8 with TRBJ1-5, with TRBD1 matching 7 bases. Per the germline V gene, CDR1 is SGHVS and CDR2 is FQNEAQ. The CDR3 has 17 residues. Trimming cost V 2 bases and J 1 base; bases outside gene matches: 8. CDR3 sequence: CASSLYPKGQSNQPQHF. DNA of the CDR3: TGTGCCAGCAGCTTATACCCAAAGGGACAGAGCAATCAGCCCCAGCATTTT.

This chain links TRBV10-1 with TRBJ2-1; 13 nucleotides line up with TRBD2. This CDR3 region has 21 residues. Germline V lookup: CDR1 WNHNN, CDR2 SYGVQD (reference sequence). Germline trimming cut 6 bases from V and 3 bases from J; bases unmatched to any gene: 20. Written as DNA, the CDR3 is TGCGCCAGCAGCGCCGGCGGGACGGGACGACTAGCGGGAGGAGACTACAATGAGCAGTTCTTC. Encoded protein: CASSAGGTGRLAGGDYNEQFF.

The rearrangement uses TRBV25-1 and TRBJ1-3; D is possibly TRBD1 (6 bases). Germline V gene data show CDR1 as MGHDK and CDR2 as SYGVNS. The V gene lost 6 bases and the J gene lost 2 bases, with 11 bases spanning the gap. CDR3 length: 14 residues. Here the CDR3 DNA reads TGTGCCAGCAGACCTCAGGGGACTGGAAACACCATATATTTT. Its protein is CASRPQGTGNTIYF.

Worth noting for this clone: Other DNA variants within this sample encode the same CDR3. The chain has TRBV7-9 and TRBJ2-3; 8 bases are shared with TRBD2. This CDR3 is built from 15 residues. The V gene end was trimmed by 4 bases and the J gene end by 1 base; junction bases not matched to a gene: 4. The germline gives CDR1 SEHNR, CDR2 FQNEAQ (reference sequence). The DNA of the CDR3 is TGTGCCAGCAGCTCAAGCGGGGGCCGCACAGATACGCAGTATTTT. It specifies CASSSSGGRTDTQYF.

The chain combines TRBV5-1 with TRBJ2-7, with 7 bases matching TRBD1. CDR3 size: 15 residues. The ends lost 6 bases at V and 5 bases at J; junction bases unmatched: 14. The V gene's germline CDR1 is SGHRS and CDR2 YFSETQ. The CDR3, as DNA: TGCGCCAGCACCCCGTCACCGACAGGGATCAACGAGCAGTACTTC. Translation gives CASTPSPTGINEQYF.

This chain links TRBV11-2 with TRBJ2-5; TRBD2 agrees at 11 bases. The V segment lost 5 bases and the J segment 4 bases; nucleotides outside the gene matches: 3. Per germline, CDR1 SGHAT and CDR2 FQNNGV. The CDR3 contains 14 residues. The CDR3 reads CASSLAGGGETQYF. The CDR3 nucleotides are TGTGCCAGCAGCCTAGCGGGGGGAGGAGAGACCCAGTACTTC.

Here the CDR3 DNA reads TGCGCCAGCAGTAAAGCTCGGGGGAGCTCCTACGAGCAGTACTTC. Translation gives CASSKARGSSYEQYF. This chain connects TRBV4-1 to TRBJ2-7, with a tentative D call TRBD2 (6 bases). In germline, CDR1 is MGHRA, CDR2 YSYEKL. The CDR3 contains 15 residues. Trimming removed 6 bases at V and 0 bases at J, with 15 bases between.

V usage is TRBV30 and J usage is TRBJ2-5; D call uncertain. The CDR3 is 15 residues long. V lost 2 bases and J lost 2, with 15 bases in between. Germline V gene lookup returns CDR1 GTSNPN and CDR2 SVGIG (reference sequence). CDR3 DNA sequence: TGTGCCTGGAGTAATGGGCAGCCCCTACAAGAGACCCAGTACTTC. This encodes CAWSNGQPLQETQYF.

This clone was observed once. The DNA for the CDR3 is TGTGCCAGCAGTAGACAGGGGGCTGGAAACACCATATATTTT. Its protein is CASSRQGAGNTIYF. The rearrangement joins TRBV6-5 to TRBJ1-3, with 9 bases that match TRBD1. J lost 2 bases, V lost 5 bases, and 1 base had no gene match. This CDR3 is 14 amino acids long. Germline assignment: CDR1 MNHEY and CDR2 SVGAGI.